The 16 T cell receptor beta chains in this list originate from one sample, sequenced in a study of CD8 T cells in Susac syndrome. When the RNA was reverse transcribed, random hexamers were used with an input of roughly 0.5 to 1 ug. MiXCR, run by TCRdb on the immunoSEQ multiplex PCR reads, gives a single entry per CDR3 protein. The sample consists of approximately 220,000 distinct CDR3 sequences, approximately 90% of them appearing once. Source material: CD8+ T cells from PBMCs. The receptors here all came from a human donor with multiple sclerosis.

The gene calls are TRBV4-1 and TRBJ2-7, with D possibly TRBD2 on 6 matching bases. The V end lost 1 base, the J end lost 2 bases, and 12 bases lay between the germline ends. The CDR3 covers 15 residues. Per the germline V gene, CDR1 is MGHRA and CDR2 is YSYEKL. The CDR3, as DNA: TGCGCCAGCAGCCAAGTCTGGCCGGGAGCCTACGAGCAGTACTTC. It yields the protein CASSQVWPGAYEQYF.

This sequence joins TRBV4-1 and TRBJ2-7; 7 bases are shared with TRBD2. J was trimmed by 0 bases and V by 1 base; bases with no gene match: 3. The CDR3 has 15 residues. CDR1 MGHRA and CDR2 YSYEKL come from the germline V gene. The CDR3 loop reads CASSQALAASYEQYF. As DNA, the CDR3 is TGCGCCAGCAGCCAAGCTCTAGCGGCCTCCTACGAGCAGTACTTC.

V usage is TRBV7-9 and J usage is TRBJ1-1; D is perhaps TRBD1 (5 bases). The CDR3 consists of 17 residues. V gave up 2 bases and J gave up 0 bases, with 16 bases separating them. Germline loops: CDR1 SEHNR, CDR2 FQNEAQ (reference sequence). This chain's CDR3 is CASSLYQGPGVNTEAFF. CDR3 DNA: TGTGCCAGCAGCTTATACCAGGGCCCTGGTGTGAACACTGAAGCTTTCTTT.

The gene calls are TRBV9 and TRBJ1-5; no reliable D call. This CDR3 is built from 12 residues. V lost 4 bases to trimming and J lost 6 bases, with 8 bases between them. CDR1 and CDR2 from the germline V gene are SGDLS and YYNGEE. CDR3 bases: TGTGCCAGCAGCTCGTGGGGTCAGCCCCAGCATTTT. Residues: CASSSWGQPQHF.

The chain recombines TRBV19 with TRBJ1-2; 10 nucleotides agree with TRBD1. Germline V lookup: CDR1 LNHDA, CDR2 SQIVND (reference sequence). Losses at the gene ends were 4 bases for V and 6 bases for J; bases not matched to a gene: 8. This CDR3 contains 15 residues. The CDR3 coding sequence is TGTGCCAGTAGTAGTCGTCCCGGGACAGGGGATGGCTACACCTTC. Encoded protein: CASSSRPGTGDGYTF.

V gene TRBV7-2 combines with J gene TRBJ2-7; 9 bases fit TRBD1. The CDR3 runs 15 residues. Trimming removed 10 bases from V and 0 bases from J; junction bases left unmatched: 10. Germline V gene data show CDR1 as SGHTA and CDR2 as FQGNSA. CDR3 in DNA: TGTGCCACCCACATACAGGGGGCGCCCTCCTACGAGCAGTACTTC. Its protein is CATHIQGAPSYEQYF.

The gene calls are TRBV7-2 and TRBJ2-1, with no clear D. The CDR3 is 16 residues long. The V end was cut by 5 bases, the J end by 0 bases, with 14 bases between. Germline assignment: CDR1 SGHTA and CDR2 FQGNSA. CDR3 loop: CASSVGRRASYNEQFF. The CDR3 DNA follows: TGTGCCAGCAGCGTTGGCCGTAGGGCCTCCTACAATGAGCAGTTCTTC.

The genes are TRBV5-4 and TRBJ2-2, with unresolved D. Per the germline V gene, CDR1 is SGHNT and CDR2 is YYREEE (reference sequence). V was cut by 2 bases and J by 4 bases, with 0 bases left in between. The CDR3 is 11 amino acids. The CDR3 DNA reads TGTGCCAGCAGCTTCACCGGGGAGCTGTTTTTT. This gives the protein CASSFTGELFF. The variable domain in full, with the rest retrieved from reference TRBV5-4 and TRBJ2-2, is ETGVTQSPTHLIKTRGQQVTLRCSSQSGHNTVSWYQQALGQGPQFIFQYYREEENGRGNFPPRFSGLQFPNYSSELNVNALELDDSALYLCASSFTGELFFGEGSRLTVL.

The chain employs TRBV9 and TRBJ2-7; 7 positions match TRBD2. J was trimmed by 2 bases and V by 0 bases; bases with no gene match: 5. CDR1 is SGDLS and CDR2 is YYNGEE in the germline V gene. The CDR3 loop spans 15 amino acids. CDR3 region: CASSVGGGKPYEQYF. As DNA, the CDR3 is TGTGCCAGCAGCGTAGGGGGAGGGAAGCCCTACGAGCAGTACTTC.

The sample holds a few counts of this clonotype. The genes are TRBV29-1 and TRBJ2-7, with 13 positions matching TRBD2. The V and J ends lost 6 bases and 4 bases, in that order; junction bases with no gene match: 6. This CDR3 is 14 amino acids long. The V gene's germline CDR1 is SQVTM and CDR2 ANQGSEA. CDR3 protein: CSVAGLAGVYEQYF. CDR3 DNA sequence: TGCAGCGTCGCCGGACTAGCGGGAGTTTACGAGCAGTACTTC.

V and J are TRBV20-1 and TRBJ2-7; 11 bases are shared with TRBD1. The CDR3 extends over 13 amino acids. Germline V gene lookup returns CDR1 DFQATT and CDR2 SNEGSKA (reference sequence). V was clipped by 5 bases and J by 6 bases; unmatched bases: 6. Written as DNA, the CDR3 is TGCAGTGCTTCGGACAGGGGGCGTGCCGAGCAGTACTTC. The encoded protein is CSASDRGRAEQYF.

CDR3 coding DNA: TGTGCCAGCAGCGGACAGGGCGCCAGCTCCTACAATGAGCAGTTCTTC. Amino acid sequence: CASSGQGASSYNEQFF. The chain is built from TRBV9 and TRBJ2-1; TRBD1 aligns across 7 bases. The CDR3 extends over 16 amino acids. Germline assignment: CDR1 SGDLS and CDR2 YYNGEE. With V trimmed by 3 bases and J by 0 bases, 6 bases remained unmatched.

J is TRBJ2-7 and V is TRBV5-4, with a weak D call TRBD2 (6 bases). CDR1 SGHNT and CDR2 YYREEE come from the germline V gene (reference sequence). The V end was cut by 1 base, the J end by 0 bases, with 17 bases between. The CDR3 sequence is 17 residues long. Here the CDR3 reads CASSLLGPAGASYEQYF. For the CDR3, the DNA is TGTGCCAGCAGCTTGTTGGGGCCAGCGGGTGCCTCCTACGAGCAGTACTTC.

The chain recombines TRBV27 with TRBJ2-7, with a weak D call TRBD2 (5 bases). This CDR3 has 15 amino acids. Germline CDR1 and CDR2: MNHEY and SMNVEV (reference sequence). V lost 8 bases to trimming and J lost 0 bases, with 17 bases between them. The CDR3 DNA reads as TGTGCCAGCTCCTCGATTGAGGGCACCTCCTACGAGCAGTACTTC. It specifies CASSSIEGTSYEQYF.

The V call is TRBV27, the J call TRBJ2-7, with 7 positions matching TRBD1. Germline loops: CDR1 MNHEY, CDR2 SMNVEV (reference sequence). V shed 2 bases and J 6 bases; nucleotides not matched to a gene: 10. The CDR3 has 15 residues. The CDR3 nucleotides read TGTGCCAGCAGTTTAGCAGGACAGGCCTTCCGCGAGCAGTACTTC. This sequence encodes CASSLAGQAFREQYF.

The CDR3 protein is CASSENGPGTEAFF. The CDR3 DNA is TGTGCCAGCAGTGAAAATGGACCCGGGACTGAAGCTTTCTTT. This chain uses TRBV2 with TRBJ1-1; D is undetermined. Deletions cut 2 bases from V and 5 bases from J, with 12 bases between. The CDR3 length is 14 residues. The germline V gene has CDR1 SNHLY and CDR2 FYNNEI.